This T cell receptor beta chain was obtained from a study of shared clonotypes between healthy human individuals. Study results and limitations: Clonotypes that were shared across a few donors made up around 5% of naive CD4 clonotypes.

Naive CD8 cells lacked CD45RO and underwent positive selection for CCR7, leaving out terminally differentiated effector memory CD45RA+ cells. CDR3 size: 19 residues. Authors' methods: Filtering was not the same, since immunoSEQ gave junction-only sequences without quality scores. Generated by immunoSEQ multiplex PCR, the TCRdb table keeps only in-frame clones and is missing some. That table furnishes V, J and clone size, whereas the DNA furnished D and trimming. The sample gives hundreds of thousands of clones, approximately 95% of which show up once; approximately 0.12% is in the top ten. As to this clone: Its antigen is still unknown.

The source is a young woman in good health. Sequenced: naive CD8+ T cells sorted from blood. The chain uses TRBV12-1 and TRBJ2-1; the table's D call, TRBD2, was not checked against the DNA. TRBV12-1 is a recognized pseudogene. The CDR3 loop is CASSDGLAGGPGRYNEQFF. CDR3 sequence (DNA): TGTGCCAGCAGCGACGGACTAGCGGGAGGACCAGGTAGGTACAATGAGCAGTTCTTC.